The 4 T cell receptor beta chains given below trace back to one sample, sequenced in a study of shared clonotypes between healthy human individuals. The table came from immunoSEQ multiplex PCR; TCRdb's copy has only in-frame clones and leaves some out. The sample holds under 2.5 million clones; around 92% are singletons and the top ten take 0.37%. Input material: naive CD4+ T cells from PBMCs. Subset in this sample: CD45RA+ positively selected. These receptors all come from a man aged 18-30 years in good health. Some clones in this sample may be carry-over from other donors' samples.

This chain joins TRBV2 and TRBJ2-1; TRBD2 agrees at 8 bases. This CDR3 has 19 residues. Losses at the gene ends were 4 bases for V and 0 bases for J; bases not matched to a gene: 14. Germline CDR1 and CDR2: SNHLY and FYNNEI. Written as DNA, the CDR3 is TGTGCCAGCAGTGGCTTTATGAACCGGAGCGGGAGCTCCTACAATGAGCAGTTCTTC. Translating gives CASSGFMNRSGSSYNEQFF.

The V and J genes are TRBV7-2 and TRBJ1-5; D unresolved. V lost 5 bases and J 4 bases, leaving 21 bases between the germline ends. This CDR3 has 17 residues. CDR1 is SGHTA, CDR2 FQGNSA, per germline. The CDR3 protein is CASSLPPGRWQNQPQHF. CDR3 in DNA: TGTGCCAGCAGCCTACCTCCGGGCCGCTGGCAGAATCAGCCCCAGCATTTT.

The chain joins TRBV4-1 to TRBJ1-1; possibly TRBD1 for D (6 bases). V was shortened by 1 base and J by 5 bases, with 14 bases between the two germline ends. This CDR3 spans 15 amino acids. The germline CDR1 and CDR2 sequences are MGHRA and YSYEKL. CDR3 region: CASSQGVTGRTEAFF. CDR3 DNA sequence: TGCGCCAGCAGCCAAGGTGTTACAGGGCGGACTGAAGCTTTCTTT.

The chain links TRBV2 to TRBJ2-2, with 11 bases lining up with TRBD1. Trimming at V came to 3 bases and at J to 4 bases, leaving 1 base not matched to a gene. Germline values: CDR1 SNHLY, CDR2 FYNNEI. The CDR3 has 15 amino acids. The CDR3 coding sequence is TGTGCCAGCAGTGATGGGACAGGGGGCACCGGGGAGCTGTTTTTT. This codes for CASSDGTGGTGELFF.